Shown below are 19 T cell receptor beta chains from a single sample sequenced in a study of OX40 agonist ivuxolimab in advanced cancers. Clones were read by immunoSEQ multiplex PCR, and TCRdb kept only the in-frame ones, dropping some. The sample comprises about 62,000 clones, around 84% of which are singletons, and roughly 2.3% rests with the top ten. The material was CD4+ or CD8+ T cells sorted from blood, obtained in a trial of the OX40 agonist ivuxolimab. The origin of the receptors is an adult with an advanced solid tumor such as melanoma, head and neck, liver or kidney cancer.

The chain employs TRBV10-1 and TRBJ1-5; 9 bases agree with TRBD1. The V gene end was trimmed by 4 bases and the J gene end by 0 bases; junction bases not matched to a gene: 4. The germline CDR1 and CDR2 sequences are WNHNN and SYGVQD (reference sequence). CDR3 length equals 16 residues. The CDR3 bases are TGCGCCAGCAGTGCCTGGACAGGGGATAGCAATCAGCCCCAGCATTTT. Translated: CASSAWTGDSNQPQHF.

V and J are TRBV6-5 and TRBJ1-2; TRBD1 matches 9 bases. This CDR3 comprises 15 residues. Germline V CDR1 and CDR2: MNHEY, SVGAGI. V lost 6 bases and J lost 3; bases outside the gene matches: 8. CDR3 in DNA: TGTGCCAGCAGCTCCCAAAGGACAGGGGACTATGGCTACACCTTC. Its translation is CASSSQRTGDYGYTF.

This chain connects TRBV5-1 to TRBJ1-3, with 7 bases matching TRBD1. The junction had 3 bases not matched to a gene; V was cut back by 0 bases and J by 0 bases. Germline V CDR1 and CDR2: SGHRS, YFSETQ. This CDR3 region has 16 residues. The CDR3 nucleotides are TGCGCCAGCAGCTTGGGGGACAGAAACTCTGGAAACACCATATATTTT. Its protein is CASSLGDRNSGNTIYF.

The chain employs TRBV5-8 and TRBJ1-1; TRBD1 matches 10 bases. The CDR3 contains 16 residues. Trimming removed 1 base from V and 1 base from J; junction bases left unmatched: 4. Germline lookup yields CDR1 SGHTS and CDR2 YDEGEE. CDR3 amino acids: CASSLRQGAGNTEAFF. CDR3 DNA sequence: TGTGCCAGCAGCTTGCGACAGGGGGCTGGGAACACTGAAGCTTTCTTT.

This clone appeared once. The chain links TRBV19 to TRBJ2-3; 8 bases agree with TRBD2. Germline lookup yields CDR1 LNHDA and CDR2 SQIVND (reference sequence). Trimming cost V 1 base and J 4 bases; bases outside gene matches: 10. This CDR3 is 17 amino acids long. The CDR3 here is CASSIGKRGQPADTQYF. The DNA of the CDR3 is TGTGCCAGTAGTATAGGGAAGCGGGGGCAACCCGCAGATACGCAGTATTTT.

The chain links TRBV29-1 to TRBJ2-7, with TRBD1 as a possible D gene (6 bases). The V end was cut by 0 bases, the J end by 4 bases, with 7 bases between. CDR1 is SQVTM, CDR2 ANQGSEA, per germline. The length of the CDR3 is 12 residues. The CDR3 here is CSVEDRGYEQYF. The CDR3 region has the DNA TGCAGCGTTGAAGACAGGGGTTACGAGCAGTACTTC.

The rearrangement joins TRBV2 to TRBJ2-1, with a weak D call TRBD2 (6 bases). The V gene lost 7 bases and the J gene lost 1 base, with 11 bases spanning the gap. Germline CDR1 and CDR2: SNHLY and FYNNEI. This CDR3 is 14 amino acids long. The DNA for the CDR3 is TGTGCCAGCACCCGACTAGTTTCCTACAATGAGCAGTTCTTC. Protein product: CASTRLVSYNEQFF. Complete variable domain (other parts from reference TRBV2 and TRBJ2-1): EPEVTQTPSHQVTQMGQEVILRCVPISNHLYFYWYRQILGQKVEFLVSFYNNEISEKSEIFDDQFSVERPDGSNFTLKIRSTKLEDSAMYFCASTRLVSYNEQFFGPGTRLTVL.

The chain's CDR3 is CASSLGTSASRYGYTF. CDR3 sequence (DNA): TGCGCCAGCAGCTTGGGGACGTCGGCTAGTCGTTATGGCTACACCTTC. The chain employs TRBV5-1 and TRBJ1-2; D gene unclear. The V end lost 0 bases, the J end lost 5 bases, and 17 bases lay between the germline ends. Germline V CDR1 and CDR2: SGHRS, YFSETQ. CDR3 size: 16 residues. The complete variable domain, with remaining parts taken from reference TRBV5-1 and TRBJ1-2, reads KAGVTQTPRYLIKTRGQQVTLSCSPISGHRSVSWYQQTPGQGLQFLFEYFSETQRNKGNFPGRFSGRQFSNSRSEMNVSTLELGDSALYLCASSLGTSASRYGYTFGSGTRLTVV.

The chain carries TRBV19 and TRBJ1-1; D possibly corresponds to TRBD1 (6 bases). In germline, CDR1 is LNHDA, CDR2 SQIVND (reference sequence). V dropped 4 bases and J dropped 5 bases, with 11 bases sitting between them. CDR3 length: 13 residues. The CDR3 region is CASSRGRETEAFF. The CDR3 DNA is TGTGCCAGTAGTAGGGGGCGCGAAACTGAAGCTTTCTTT.

This clone occurred a few times. The chain recombines TRBV10-3 with TRBJ2-7; D is unclear. CDR1 and CDR2 (germline): ENHRY, SYGVKD. The CDR3 spans 14 residues. Trimming stripped 0 bases from V and 2 bases from J, with 8 bases between. The CDR3 sequence: CAISESPQAYEQYF. In DNA form, the CDR3 reads TGTGCCATCAGTGAGTCCCCGCAAGCCTACGAGCAGTACTTC.

The V gene is TRBV5-4, the J gene TRBJ2-3; 7 bases map to TRBD2. CDR1 SGHNT and CDR2 YYREEE come from the germline V gene (reference sequence). The J segment lost 7 bases and the V segment lost 3 bases, leaving 17 bases of the junction unmatched. The CDR3 is 17 amino acids. The CDR3 DNA is TGTGCCAGCAGCTCCGGGGGGACTCTAGGGCGGATGTATACGCAGTATTTT. This translates into CASSSGGTLGRMYTQYF.

As for this clone: At one end, the junction sequence differs from germline, possibly due to a read error. The chain combines TRBV7-7 with TRBJ2-3, with 8 bases aligning to TRBD2. Germline V gene data show CDR1 as SSHAT and CDR2 as FNYEAQ (reference sequence). This CDR3 contains 14 residues. The CDR3 reads CASSRAGATDTQYF. The DNA of the CDR3 is TGTGCTAGCAGCCGAGCGGGGGCCACAGATACGCAGTATTTT.

This clone was seen a handful of times. Here the CDR3 DNA reads TGTGCCAGCAGCCTGCTTAATACGGCTGGCTACACCTTC. Its translation: CASSLLNTAGYTF. The rearrangement joins TRBV5-6 to TRBJ1-2; D gene ambiguous. The CDR3 has 13 residues. Germline loops: CDR1 SGHDT, CDR2 YYEEEE. V was clipped by 4 bases and J by 7 bases, with 14 bases between them.

The chain uses TRBV5-4 and TRBJ1-1; the D gene is possibly TRBD1 (5 bases). CDR3 length: 16 amino acids. Germline CDR1 reads SGHNT; CDR2 reads YYREEE (reference sequence). The V end was cut by 3 bases, the J end by 1 base, with 16 bases between. CDR3 sequence (DNA): TGTGCCAGCAGCTCATTCTCCCGGGGGAAGAACACTGAAGCTTTCTTT. It specifies CASSSFSRGKNTEAFF.

The J gene is TRBJ1-2, the V gene TRBV6-1, with D maybe TRBD1 (5 bases). This CDR3 spans 14 amino acids. V was cut by 6 bases and J by 4 bases, with 15 bases left in between. Germline CDR1 and CDR2: MNHNS and SASEGT. CDR3 in DNA: TGTGCCAGCAGGAATCAGGGATTGGGCTATGGCTACACCTTC. Translated: CASRNQGLGYGYTF.

V usage is TRBV2 and J usage is TRBJ2-7; D unclear. Trimming removed 5 bases at V and 0 bases at J, with 11 bases between. Germline CDR1 is SNHLY and CDR2 is FYNNEI. CDR3 length equals 14 residues. Here the CDR3 reads CASSIGTSSYEQYF. The DNA for the CDR3 is TGTGCCAGCAGTATCGGCACGAGCTCCTACGAGCAGTACTTC.

The gene calls are TRBV19 and TRBJ1-5, with D hard to call. V shed 2 bases and J shed 3 bases, with 17 bases lying between them. Germline CDR1 and CDR2: LNHDA and SQIVND (reference sequence). CDR3 length: 17 residues. The CDR3 DNA reads as TGTGCCAGTAGTATAATGGATCTTGGTGGAGACAATCAGCCCCAGCATTTT. Translating it yields CASSIMDLGGDNQPQHF.

This CDR3 is CSAKGQANTGELFF. The CDR3 coding sequence is TGCAGCGCGAAGGGACAGGCAAACACCGGGGAGCTGTTTTTT. The V gene is TRBV29-1, the J gene TRBJ2-2; 8 bases agree with TRBD1. CDR1 is SQVTM and CDR2 is ANQGSEA in the germline V gene. J gave up 2 bases and V 7 bases, and 6 bases lay outside the gene matches. This CDR3 spans 14 amino acids.

The rearrangement joins TRBV7-9 to TRBJ1-2; D is uncertain. This CDR3 is built from 13 residues. V dropped 0 bases and J dropped 6 bases, with 8 bases sitting between them. Germline assignment: CDR1 SEHNR and CDR2 FQNEAQ (reference sequence). The CDR3 protein is CASSLAIGHGYTF. The CDR3 DNA follows: TGTGCCAGCAGCTTAGCGATCGGCCATGGCTACACCTTC.